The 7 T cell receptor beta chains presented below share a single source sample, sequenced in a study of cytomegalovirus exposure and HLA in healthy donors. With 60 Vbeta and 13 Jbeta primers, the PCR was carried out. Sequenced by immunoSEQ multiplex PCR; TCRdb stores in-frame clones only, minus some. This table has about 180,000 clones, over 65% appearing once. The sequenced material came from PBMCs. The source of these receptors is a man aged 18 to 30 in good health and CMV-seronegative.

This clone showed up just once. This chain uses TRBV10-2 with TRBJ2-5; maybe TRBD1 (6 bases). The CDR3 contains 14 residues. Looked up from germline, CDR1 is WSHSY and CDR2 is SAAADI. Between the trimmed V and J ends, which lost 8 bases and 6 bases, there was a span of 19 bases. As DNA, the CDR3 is TGCGCCAGCGGCTCGGGACACCTGGGGCAGACCCAGTACTTC. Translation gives CASGSGHLGQTQYF.

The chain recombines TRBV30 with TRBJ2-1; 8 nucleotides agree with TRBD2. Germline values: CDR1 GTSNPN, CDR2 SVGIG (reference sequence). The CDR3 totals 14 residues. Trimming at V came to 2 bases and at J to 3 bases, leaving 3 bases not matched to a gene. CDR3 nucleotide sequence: TGTGCCTGGAGTACTAGCGGCCTCTACAATGAGCAGTTCTTC. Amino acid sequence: CAWSTSGLYNEQFF. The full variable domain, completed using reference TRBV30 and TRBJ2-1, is SQTIHQWPATLVQPVGSPLSLECTVEGTSNPNLYWYRQAAGRGLQLLFYSVGIGQISSEVPQNLSASRPQDRQFILSSKKLLLSDSGFYLCAWSTSGLYNEQFFGPGTRLTVL.

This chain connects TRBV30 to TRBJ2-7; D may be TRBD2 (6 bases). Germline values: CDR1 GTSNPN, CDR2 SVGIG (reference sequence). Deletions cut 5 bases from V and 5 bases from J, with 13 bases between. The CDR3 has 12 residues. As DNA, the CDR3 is TGTGCCTGGGGGGACTCGACGGACGAGCAGTACTTC. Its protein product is CAWGDSTDEQYF.

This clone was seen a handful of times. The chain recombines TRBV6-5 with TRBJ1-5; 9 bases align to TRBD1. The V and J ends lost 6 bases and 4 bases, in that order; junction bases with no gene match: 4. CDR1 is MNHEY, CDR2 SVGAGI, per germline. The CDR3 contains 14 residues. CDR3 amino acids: CASSPGTGNQPQHF. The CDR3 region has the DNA TGTGCCAGCAGCCCCGGGACAGGGAATCAGCCCCAGCATTTT.

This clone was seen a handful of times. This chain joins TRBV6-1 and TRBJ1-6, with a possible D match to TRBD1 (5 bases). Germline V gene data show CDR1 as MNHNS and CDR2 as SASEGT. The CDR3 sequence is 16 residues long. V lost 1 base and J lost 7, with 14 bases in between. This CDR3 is CASSEVSWGSNSPLHF. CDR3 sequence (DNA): TGTGCCAGCAGTGAAGTGAGCTGGGGCTCAAATTCACCCCTCCACTTT.

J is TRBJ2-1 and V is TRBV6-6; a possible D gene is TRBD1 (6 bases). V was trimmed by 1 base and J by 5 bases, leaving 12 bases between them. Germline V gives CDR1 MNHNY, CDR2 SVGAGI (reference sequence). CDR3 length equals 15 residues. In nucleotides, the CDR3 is TGTGCCAGCAGTTACTGGGTCGGGACAAACAATGAGCAGTTCTTC. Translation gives CASSYWVGTNNEQFF.

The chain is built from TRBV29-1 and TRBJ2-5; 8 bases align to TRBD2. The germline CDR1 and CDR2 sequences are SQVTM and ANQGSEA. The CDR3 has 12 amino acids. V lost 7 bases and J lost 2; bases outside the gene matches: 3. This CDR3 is CSAERGQETQYF. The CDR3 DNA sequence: TGCAGCGCCGAGCGGGGGCAAGAGACCCAGTACTTC.